The clone carrying this T cell receptor beta chain was recorded a few times. From germline, CDR1 is SGHDT and CDR2 YYEEEE. V lost 4 bases, J lost 8 bases, and 15 bases lay in between. CDR3 length equals 13 residues. Study processing details: Estimates of nucleated cell counts were drawn from the amplification of reference gene primers. The data were produced by immunoSEQ multiplex PCR, yet TCRdb's version contains in-frame clones alone and is incomplete. For V, J and clone size, that table is used; D and trimming come from the DNA. The repertoire holds about 75,000 clones, with around 88% as singletons. These data are taken from a study of blood T cell repertoires in COVID-19. About the research overall: COVID-19 samples, acute and convalescent, were from the United States, Italy and Spain. T cells, B-cell-depleted T cells, or PBMCs provided the cDNA or gDNA that served as material.

The chain joins TRBV5-6 to TRBJ1-2; D gene uncertain. This sequence originates from a woman aged 70-85 years with acute or convalescent COVID-19. The material sequenced was peripheral blood. Here the CDR3 reads CASSDVRVQGYTF. The CDR3 nucleotides read TGTGCCAGCAGCGACGTGAGGGTACAAGGCTACACCTTC.